This T cell receptor beta chain derives from a study of T cells in Graves' hyperthyroidism and ophthalmopathy. Overall study findings and caveats: Onset of ophthalmopathy came a median approximately 6.8 months after the model predicted it. Among thyroid clonotypes expanded above 0.001, most also appeared in blood. A model built on 13 V-J features separated ophthalmopathy from stable hyperthyroidism.

Turning to this clonotype: Its target is not known.

Lactation, pregnancy, other autoimmune disease or uncontrolled infection excluded patients. From germline, CDR1 is SEHNR and CDR2 FQNEAQ (reference sequence). Germline trimming cut 5 bases from V and 3 bases from J; bases unmatched to any gene: 15. This CDR3 has 17 amino acids. Amplified regions were TCR beta CDR3 sequences from RNA transcripts. The TCR CDR3 first-round RT-PCR relied on the HTBI primer set. TCRdb passed the multiplex PCR reads through MiXCR, listing each CDR3 protein once. The sample consists of around 600,000 distinct CDR3 sequences, less than 45% of them appearing once. The chain carries TRBV7-9 and TRBJ1-2, with 7 bases that match TRBD1. The sequence was obtained from an adult man with Graves' disease, either hyperthyroidism or ophthalmopathy (not recorded which). Sequenced material: peripheral blood or thyroid tissue (not recorded which). CDR3 region: CASSPPGRQGQHYGYTF. The CDR3 nucleotides read TGTGCCAGCAGCCCCCCCGGGCGGCAGGGACAGCACTATGGCTACACCTTC.